Presented here are 20 T cell receptor beta chains from one specimen sequenced in a study of blood T cell repertoires in COVID-19. Clones were sequenced by immunoSEQ multiplex PCR, and TCRdb holds only the in-frame ones, with some missing. Of just over 60,000 clones in the sample, about three quarters were seen once. Sequenced input: peripheral blood. All receptors derive from a man aged 25 to 40 with COVID-19, enrolled during active disease.

The CDR3 DNA reads TGTGCCAGCAGCCATCAACTAGCGGGAGGGAACAATGAGCAGTTCTTC. Its translation: CASSHQLAGGNNEQFF. The rearrangement joins TRBV4-2 to TRBJ2-1; 13 bases align to TRBD2. The V and J ends lost 3 bases and 5 bases, in that order; junction bases with no gene match: 4. This CDR3 comprises 16 residues. Germline values: CDR1 LGHNA, CDR2 YNFKEQ.

The chain couples TRBV25-1 to TRBJ2-1; the D gene is possibly TRBD2 (6 bases). The germline gives CDR1 MGHDK, CDR2 SYGVNS. Trimming left V 2 bases short and J 7 bases short, with 12 bases between. The CDR3 is made up of 14 amino acids. Here the CDR3 reads CASSEGLATNEQFF. The DNA of the CDR3 is TGTGCCAGCAGTGAAGGGCTAGCGACGAATGAGCAGTTCTTC.

The V and J genes are TRBV7-3 and TRBJ1-6; TRBD1 matches 8 bases. Germline assignment: CDR1 SGHTA and CDR2 FQGTGA. The junction had 1 base not matched to a gene; V was cut back by 1 base and J by 5 bases. The CDR3 sequence is 15 residues long. Written as DNA, the CDR3 is TGTGCCAGCAGCTTAAGGGGACAGGATAATTCACCCCTCCACTTT. It is translated as CASSLRGQDNSPLHF.

The V call is TRBV7-9, the J call TRBJ2-7; tentatively, D is TRBD2 (6 bases). Germline CDR1 is SEHNR and CDR2 is FQNEAQ (reference sequence). The CDR3 has 17 amino acids. V was trimmed by 3 bases and J by 4 bases, leaving 22 bases between them. This CDR3 is CASSFGISGLDSYEQYF. Written as DNA, the CDR3 is TGTGCCAGCAGCTTCGGGATTAGCGGCTTGGATAGTTACGAGCAGTACTTC.

This clone was seen a handful of times. The V call is TRBV2, the J call TRBJ2-3; D is possibly TRBD2 (6 bases). V lost 7 bases and J 2 bases, leaving 10 bases between the germline ends. The length of the CDR3 is 13 residues. The germline CDR1 and CDR2 sequences are SNHLY and FYNNEI. This CDR3 is CASTGLFTDTQYF. DNA of the CDR3: TGTGCCAGCACGGGACTCTTCACAGATACGCAGTATTTT.

This rearrangement joins TRBV13 to TRBJ2-3; 13 bases line up with TRBD2. V was clipped by 4 bases and J by 5 bases; unmatched bases: 6. CDR3 length: 16 residues. From germline, CDR1 is PRHDT and CDR2 FYEKMQ (reference sequence). CDR3 sequence: CASSSRTSGSVDTQYF. CDR3 bases: TGTGCCAGCAGCTCCCGGACTAGCGGGAGTGTAGATACGCAGTATTTT.

Concerning this clone itself: The sample carries other DNA sequences with the same CDR3. The chain carries TRBV12-3 or TRBV12-4 and TRBJ2-3, with D possibly TRBD1 on 5 matching bases. The CDR3 length is 13 residues. V lost 2 bases to trimming and J lost 3 bases, with 6 bases between them. This CDR3 is CASSLQGTDTQYF. The CDR3 DNA reads TGTGCCAGCAGTTTACAGGGAACAGATACGCAGTATTTT.

The V and J genes are TRBV7-9 and TRBJ1-1; possibly TRBD1 for D (5 bases). The V end lost 6 bases, the J end lost 5 bases, and 13 bases lay between the germline ends. This CDR3 has 13 residues. Germline CDR1 reads SEHNR; CDR2 reads FQNEAQ (reference sequence). CDR3 DNA sequence: TGTGCCAGCAGACCTCAGGGATGGACTGAAGCTTTCTTT. Translated, it gives CASRPQGWTEAFF.

This clone was seen more than once but under ten times. J is TRBJ2-2 and V is TRBV10-2; D is undetermined. V dropped 7 bases and J dropped 5 bases, with 14 bases sitting between them. Germline values: CDR1 WSHSY, CDR2 SAAADI. This CDR3 has 14 amino acids. The chain's CDR3 is CASTQARATGELFF. The CDR3 DNA reads TGCGCCAGCACCCAGGCAAGAGCTACCGGGGAGCTGTTTTTT.

V usage is TRBV5-4 and J usage is TRBJ2-5; D is undetermined. Deletions cut 3 bases from V and 0 bases from J, with 12 bases between. Germline CDR1 SGHNT, CDR2 YYREEE (reference sequence). The CDR3 is made up of 15 amino acids. The CDR3 is CASSSSRSYQETQYF. The CDR3 bases are TGTGCCAGCAGCTCAAGCCGATCGTACCAAGAGACCCAGTACTTC. Supplemented by reference TRBV5-4 and TRBJ2-5, the full variable domain reads ETGVTQSPTHLIKTRGQQVTLRCSSQSGHNTVSWYQQALGQGPQFIFQYYREEENGRGNFPPRFSGLQFPNYSSELNVNALELDDSALYLCASSSSRSYQETQYFGPGTRLLVL.

This clone was picked up one time. The V and J genes are TRBV30 and TRBJ2-3; 7 bases fit TRBD1. V lost 5 bases, J lost 1 base, and 12 bases stayed unmatched. The CDR3 contains 16 residues. The germline CDR1 and CDR2 sequences are GTSNPN and SVGIG (reference sequence). In DNA form, the CDR3 reads TGTGCCTGGGGCCACGACGACAGGGCGGGCACAGATACGCAGTATTTT. It specifies CAWGHDDRAGTDTQYF.

V and J are TRBV7-9 and TRBJ2-7; 7 bases are a match to TRBD1. CDR1 is SEHNR, CDR2 FQNEAQ, per germline (reference sequence). This CDR3 has 14 residues. Losses at the gene ends were 5 bases for V and 0 bases for J; bases not matched to a gene: 4. The CDR3 DNA reads TGTGCCAGCAGCCGACAGGGAGCCTCCTACGAGCAGTACTTC. Its protein is CASSRQGASYEQYF.

The chain carries TRBV11-1 and TRBJ1-6; D call uncertain. The V gene lost 4 bases and the J gene lost 7 bases, with 14 bases spanning the gap. Germline CDR1 is SGHAT and CDR2 is FQDESV (reference sequence). CDR3 size: 15 residues. The CDR3 DNA follows: TGTGCCAGCAGCTCGCTGGCAATCCCGAATTCACCCCTCCACTTT. As protein: CASSSLAIPNSPLHF.

The chain employs TRBV19 and TRBJ1-3; D is perhaps TRBD1 (5 bases). The germline V and J ends were trimmed by 5 bases and 3 bases, with 11 bases remaining between them. Germline CDR1 is LNHDA and CDR2 is SQIVND (reference sequence). The CDR3 is 14 amino acids. The CDR3 bases are TGTGCCAGTAGTGGCAGGGTGAATGGAAACACCATATATTTT. Translation gives CASSGRVNGNTIYF.

Written as DNA, the CDR3 is TGCGCCAGCAGCTTGTTGGGGACAGGGCAGTACGAGCAGTACTTC. Translated, it gives CASSLLGTGQYEQYF. This chain joins TRBV5-1 and TRBJ2-7, with 9 bases fitting TRBD1. Looked up from germline, CDR1 is SGHRS and CDR2 is YFSETQ. The J segment lost 4 bases and the V segment lost 1 base, leaving 6 bases of the junction unmatched. The CDR3 loop spans 15 amino acids.

This clone was counted once. The J gene is TRBJ1-5, the V gene TRBV7-9; 7 nucleotides line up with TRBD1. The CDR3 contains 16 residues. The germline gives CDR1 SEHNR, CDR2 FQNEAQ (reference sequence). The junction had 5 bases not matched to a gene; V was cut back by 0 bases and J by 3 bases. The CDR3 spells CASSLATGTANQPQHF. CDR3 coding DNA: TGTGCCAGCAGCTTAGCGACCGGGACAGCCAATCAGCCCCAGCATTTT.

V gene TRBV6-1 combines with J gene TRBJ2-7; tentatively, D is TRBD1 (6 bases). V lost 3 bases and J 7 bases, leaving 16 bases between the germline ends. The germline V gene has CDR1 MNHNS and CDR2 SASEGT. CDR3 size: 14 residues. Written as DNA, the CDR3 is TGTGCCAGCAGTGAGAATAGCAGGGGCAGTGAGCAGTACTTC. This gives the protein CASSENSRGSEQYF.

The chain employs TRBV2 and TRBJ2-7; maybe TRBD2 (5 bases). Trimming stripped 8 bases from V and 7 bases from J, with 15 bases between. Germline loops: CDR1 SNHLY, CDR2 FYNNEI. The CDR3 has 12 amino acids. CDR3 in DNA: TGTGCCAGCTCCTCCGAGGGTCCGGAGCAGTACTTC. Its protein product is CASSSEGPEQYF.

The chain carries TRBV28 and TRBJ2-7, with D unclear. V shed 8 bases and J shed 4 bases, with 15 bases lying between them. The CDR3 loop spans 13 amino acids. Germline V CDR1 and CDR2: MDHEN, SYDVKM. In DNA form, the CDR3 reads TGTGCCAGCTGCAAAAGCTGGTCTTACGAGCAGTACTTC. Protein: CASCKSWSYEQYF.

The CDR3 sequence: CASSEFPLTSSSGNTIYF. The CDR3 coding sequence is TGTGCCAGCAGTGAATTTCCCCTAACCTCTAGCTCTGGAAACACCATATATTTT. The rearrangement uses TRBV25-1 and TRBJ1-3; D uncertain. This CDR3 is built from 18 residues. The germline V gene encodes CDR1 MGHDK and CDR2 SYGVNS. The V gene lost 1 base and the J gene lost 0 bases, with 16 bases spanning the gap. Complete variable domain (other parts from reference TRBV25-1 and TRBJ1-3): EADIYQTPRYLVIGTGKKITLECSQTMGHDKMYWYQQDPGMELHLIHYSYGVNSTEKGDLSSESTVSRIRTEHFPLTLESARPSHTSQYLCASSEFPLTSSSGNTIYFGEGSWLTVV.